This section outlines one T cell receptor (beta chain) sequence together with its context. The antigen it binds to is not known. No base qualities exist here, and no much larger clone lies one base off it. The data derive from a study of cytomegalovirus exposure and HLA in healthy donors (TCRdb year 2017). Study-level background: In an earlier analysis of 450 to 750 of the donors, 250 to 300 Gb of sequence data and some 120 million unique TCR beta sequences from about 190 million T cells were reported. Roughly 300 gigabases of sequencing data and 75 million to 85 million unique TCR sequences made up an early release that covered several hundred HLA-typed donors. The genetic ancestry cluster associated with self-reported Caucasian donors included 81% of the 398 genotyped donors. The study aimed to test whether signatures of past pathogen exposure could be identified by cataloging public T cell receptors. Using immunosequencing, the study profiled T cell repertoires from about 610 subjects and related those repertoires to cytomegalovirus serostatus. Along with the roughly 670-subject first cohort, a separate validation cohort of more than 90 different subjects was used. To predict cytomegalovirus infection status, the study combined high-throughput TCR immunosequencing, statistical association of individual TCRs with disease status, and machine learning. A later analysis re-examined previously published TCR beta repertoires from several hundred donors and added high-resolution HLA genotyping to investigate patterns of TCR occurrence. Rather than using new phenotypic data, the later analysis identified candidate immune exposures from TCR beta sequences and from how often those sequences occurred across donors. An earlier analysis of 450 to 750 of the donors used high-throughput TCR beta sequencing to judge whether each TCR beta V gene segment behaved as functional or pseudogenic. Donor age, sex, ethnicity and CMV serostatus were compiled together with the repertoire data. A later genetic analysis used genome-wide SNP genotypes for about 65% of the roughly 670 donors, treating that subset as a discovery cohort. Every repertoire in the discovery cohort had been generated on one and the same sequencing platform. Both class I and class II loci were covered by HLA typing, at four-digit resolution. Typing coverage differed by locus: A, B, C, DRB1 and DQB1 were typed in about 620-630 donors, DQA1 in 500 to 550, DPA1 in some 600, and DPB1 in around 440. Several DR-DQ haplotypes were treated as single units for association and clustering because of strong linkage in the cohort. Among 300 to 500 genotyped donors of the cohort, an average of around 220,000 unique TCR beta nucleotide sequences was sequenced per donor, of which about 19% were non-productive. What the authors observed across the whole study: Broadly in line with IMGT annotations, most TCR beta V segments showed up in productive rearrangements about 87% or about 30% of the time in an earlier analysis of under 700 of the donors. In both the original and validation cohorts, the classifier was reported to diagnose cytomegalovirus status with high specificity and sensitivity. Because some donors lacked HLA typing at each locus, the association tests relied only on the typed subset. Only TCR beta chains were sequenced in this cohort, and the absence of alpha or paired-chain data limited detectable features. Roughly uniform sequencing depth across donors was assumed in presence/absence analyses, although this assumption may not hold. A later analysis associated about 16,000 TCR beta sequences with specific HLA alleles at a false discovery rate of 0.05. When HLA alleles, especially DR and DQ, strongly co-occurred, TCR associations were difficult to assign to individual alleles. Linkage disequilibrium might explain the correlated functional status among segregating V segments, but an unknown experimental factor could not be excluded. Some IMGT-functional V segments, including TRBV6-2 and TRBV6-3, could not be told apart with the 87-base-pair reads, so those segments were excluded. A cluster of highly shared sequence variants was judged likely to be a technical artifact of the sequencing pipeline. In a later analysis, HLA-associated TCR beta chains were found to be more clonally expanded and to have lower generation probabilities than equally common non-associated chains. Most TCR sequences were seen in very few donors, while some public TCRs were found in many individuals. Compared with the approximately 720-donor mean, donors in an Asian-associated ancestry cluster had fewer N-insertions in productive TCRs, according to a later genetic analysis. According to a later analysis, parvovirus B19, influenza, CMV and Epstein-Barr virus appeared linked to several top co-occurrence clusters. In a later analysis, most CMV-associated TCR beta chains were found to appear HLA-restricted, with HLA associations seemingly driven largely by CMV exposure. A total of fewer than 200 TCR beta chains were listed by the study as associated with cytomegalovirus. In a later analysis, the rate of TCR association differed among HLA loci, with DRB1 alleles having the most associated TCRs and HLA-C alleles having the fewest. According to the authors, the approach could potentially be generalized to other disease states and immunological phenotypes. A further reported finding was that TCR beta sequences accurately predicted the HLA-A and HLA-B alleles for most subjects in the first cohort. In vitro tests confirmed that a few of the cytomegalovirus-associated TCR beta chains recognize cytomegalovirus antigens. About 17 rarely observed V segments, including chromosome 9 orphons, were excluded from the earlier analysis of several hundred of the donors because counts were too low. V-gene and J-gene trimming of TCR beta chains was associated with a missense DCLRE1C variant in a later genetic analysis, and the association was replicated in an independent cohort. CMV serostatus was the only immune exposure information available for the cohort.

In total, just over 650 healthy bone marrow donors made up the cohort. At the time of sampling, every cohort member was nominally healthy, though immune exposures that went unrecorded were likely present. The donor was CMV seropositive and was included in the group of 250 to 300 seropositive cohort members. A peripheral blood sample was collected from each donor, and TCR beta sequencing was performed on peripheral blood mononuclear cells. The Qiagen DNeasy Blood Extraction Kit was used to extract genomic DNA from the blood cell samples. Library prep was done by the immunoSEQ multiplex PCR assay. For the multiplex PCR, a mixture combining 60 forward primers for TCR Vbeta segments and 13 reverse primers for TCR Jbeta segments was used. Amplification of the CDR3 region of rearranged TCR beta genes was performed with a multiplex PCR assay on genomic DNA. The amplified TCR beta libraries were sequenced on the Illumina HiSeq System as 87-base-pair reads. The authors' analysis ran thus. A later analysis counted tens of millions of unique TCR beta chains across the 600 to 850 repertoires, and some 11 million of these chains were shared by at least two donors. Raw reads were error-corrected and collapsed into unique sequences with a nearest-neighbor algorithm that merged closely related sequences to remove PCR and sequencing errors. V, D and J gene segments were assigned by aligning CDR3 sequences to IMGT reference sequences. For a sequence to be retained, at least a six-nucleotide match to both a V gene segment and a J gene segment was required. Rearrangements were called productive when the CDR3 lacked stop codons and stayed in frame with V and J; all others were non-productive. CDR3 was defined by IMGT convention, running from the second conserved V-encoded cysteine to the conserved J-encoded phenylalanine. The earlier analysis of 500 to 600 of the donors excluded sequences that lacked an unambiguous match to a single V gene segment. An earlier analysis of under 750 of the donors called V segments functional above 56.7% productive rearrangements and segregating when the between-donor standard deviation exceeded 5%. A statistical classification framework was built to diagnose cytomegalovirus status from the catalog of TCR beta chain sequences. A later analysis assigned V and J genes by comparing TCR nucleotide sequences with IMGT/GENE-DB human TR gene sequences. The TCRdist pipeline was used in a later analysis to assign CDR3 sequences and most-parsimonious VDJ recombination scenarios. In a later analysis, each TCR beta chain was defined by its CDR3 amino acid sequence together with its V-gene family, and reads lacking a unique V-gene family were excluded. As a way to deal with suspected cross-contamination and a sequencing artifact, a later analysis dropped approximately 570 nucleotide sequences that were highly shared and had low generation probability. In a later analysis, a clonal expansion index was calculated for each public chain from normalized within-repertoire ranks of inferred template counts. A later analysis computed generation probabilities with a VDJ recombination model fitted to out-of-frame rearrangements, and checked the results against IGoR. Hypergeometric tests were used in a later analysis to score TCR-TCR, TCR-HLA and TCR-CMV co-occurrence, with a repertoire-size bias correction applied to the TCR pairs. In a later analysis, false discovery rates were estimated by permuting HLA or CMV assignments 20 times. In a later analysis, co-occurring TCRs were grouped with DBSCAN, and TCRdist sequence similarity was added when clustering was performed within HLA-allele-positive subsets. Repertoires with fewer than 30,000 or more than 120,000 public chains, plus five repertoires with anomalous nucleotide sharing, were excluded from co-occurrence clustering. TCRdb carries this immuneACCESS record with in-frame sequences only. Its versions omit some clonotypes, under half of them owing to an unresolved V gene in the studies checked, with the rest unexplained. V and J calls and clone size are copied from that table; D and trimming were computed from the DNA. This sample has about 82,000 clones in its table, and about a tenth of those were observed once. The ten largest clones capture roughly a quarter of the sample.

Trimming at the junction amounts to 3 bases on V and 3 bases on J, and the germline ends lie 11 bases apart. Sequences MNHEY (CDR1) and SMNVEV (CDR2) are obtained from the germline V gene (reference sequence). Spanning cysteine to phenylalanine, the CDR3 consists of 14 amino acids. Only the CDR3 DNA is retained, 42 bases long and in frame from the first base. Sequencing was performed on PBMCs. The receptor chain draws on TRBV27 and TRBJ2-5; TRBD1 is a weak D gene call, 6 bases matching. This clonotype was sampled from a man between 60 and 70 years old in good health and CMV-seropositive. The DNA sequence is as follows: TGTGCCAGCAGTTTTAGTGGGACAAAAGAGACCCAGTACTTC. This gives the protein CASSFSGTKETQYF.